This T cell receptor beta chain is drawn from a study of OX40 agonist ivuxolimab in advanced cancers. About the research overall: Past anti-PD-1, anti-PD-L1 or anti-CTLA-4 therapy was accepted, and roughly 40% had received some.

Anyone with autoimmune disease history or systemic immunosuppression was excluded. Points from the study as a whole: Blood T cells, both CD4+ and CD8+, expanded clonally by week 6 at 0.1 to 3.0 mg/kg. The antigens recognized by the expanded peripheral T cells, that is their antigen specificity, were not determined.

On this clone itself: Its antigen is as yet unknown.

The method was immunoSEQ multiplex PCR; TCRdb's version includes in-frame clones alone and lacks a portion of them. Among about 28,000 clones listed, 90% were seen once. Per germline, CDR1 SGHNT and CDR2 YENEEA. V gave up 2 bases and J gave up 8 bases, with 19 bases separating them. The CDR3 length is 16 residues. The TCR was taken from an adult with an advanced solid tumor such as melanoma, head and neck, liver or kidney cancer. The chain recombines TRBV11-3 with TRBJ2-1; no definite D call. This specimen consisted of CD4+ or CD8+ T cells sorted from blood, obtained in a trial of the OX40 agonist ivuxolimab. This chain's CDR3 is CASSLSFSGLGDEQFF. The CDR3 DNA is TGTGCCAGCAGCTTAAGTTTCTCGGGTCTTGGGGATGAGCAGTTCTTC.